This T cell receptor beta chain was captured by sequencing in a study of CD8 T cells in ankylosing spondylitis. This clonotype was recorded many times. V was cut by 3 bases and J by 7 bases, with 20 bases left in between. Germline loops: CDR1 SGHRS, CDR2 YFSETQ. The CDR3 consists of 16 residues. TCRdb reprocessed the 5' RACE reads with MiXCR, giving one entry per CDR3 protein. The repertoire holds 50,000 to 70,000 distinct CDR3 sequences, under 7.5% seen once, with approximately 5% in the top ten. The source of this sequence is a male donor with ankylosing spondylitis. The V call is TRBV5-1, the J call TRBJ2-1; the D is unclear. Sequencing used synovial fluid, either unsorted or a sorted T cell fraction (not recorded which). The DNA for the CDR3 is TGCGCCAGCAGCTCGGCCACTGGTTACATATGGAATGAGCAGTTCTTC. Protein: CASSSATGYIWNEQFF.